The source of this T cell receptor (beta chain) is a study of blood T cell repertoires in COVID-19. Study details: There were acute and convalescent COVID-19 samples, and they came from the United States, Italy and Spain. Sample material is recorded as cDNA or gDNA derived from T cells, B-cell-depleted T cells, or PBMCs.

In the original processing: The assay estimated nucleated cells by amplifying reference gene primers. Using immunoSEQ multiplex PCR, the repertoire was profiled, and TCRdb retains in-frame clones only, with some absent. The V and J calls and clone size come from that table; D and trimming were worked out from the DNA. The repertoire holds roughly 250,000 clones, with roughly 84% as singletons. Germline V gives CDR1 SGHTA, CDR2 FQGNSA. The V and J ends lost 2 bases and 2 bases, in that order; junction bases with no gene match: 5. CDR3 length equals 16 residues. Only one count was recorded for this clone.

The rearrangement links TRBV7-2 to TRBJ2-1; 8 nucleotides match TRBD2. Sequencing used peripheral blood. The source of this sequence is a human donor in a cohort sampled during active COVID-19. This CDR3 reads CASSLLGGVPYNEQFF. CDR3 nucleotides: TGTGCCAGCAGCTTACTCGGGGGGGTCCCCTACAATGAGCAGTTCTTC.